This T cell receptor (beta chain) was captured in a study of human T cells and chemical hapten exposure. TCRdb re-called the RACE reads with MiXCR, one entry per CDR3 protein. The data contain tens of thousands of distinct CDR3 sequences, nearly 6% of them singletons. This clonotype came up many times. The CDR3 spans 15 residues. J was trimmed by 3 bases and V by 5 bases; bases with no gene match: 4. Germline CDR1 reads SGHVS; CDR2 reads FNYEAQ. The time point here: patch test 3, about 24 weeks after DPC sensitization. Treatment given: therapeutic diphenylcyclopropenone sensitization with weekly scalp DPC.

This sequence joins TRBV7-6 and TRBJ1-2; the match to TRBD1 covers 12 bases. The sample here was whole blood, taken in connection with sensitization to the hapten diphenylcyclopropenone (DPC). The clonotype originates from a man aged 30 to 45 with alopecia areata. Some clones in this sample may be carry-over from other donors' samples. Here the CDR3 reads CASSPGTGGHYGYTF. The CDR3 DNA reads as TGTGCCAGCAGCCCCGGGACAGGGGGCCACTATGGCTACACCTTC.